This T cell receptor (beta chain) is drawn from a study of patients and donors after allogeneic stem cell transplantation. TCRdb used MiXCR to reprocess the RT-PCR reads, holding one entry per CDR3 protein. The table records about a million distinct CDR3 sequences, approximately 19% of them present only once. The trim removed 6 bases at V and 0 bases at J, leaving 5 bases unmatched. The CDR3 has 14 residues. V is TRBV12-3 or TRBV12-4 and J is TRBJ2-7; 7 bases line up with TRBD2. The source of this sequence is a human donor who was either an allogeneic HSCT recipient or a stem cell or donor lymphocyte infusion donor (not recorded which). It is not recorded whose cells these are; they may come from a transplant donor. Sample: blood, either unsorted or a sorted T cell fraction (not recorded which). CDR3 coding DNA: TGTGCCAGCAGAGAAAGCGGGGCCTCCTACGAGCAGTACTTC. Translating it yields CASRESGASYEQYF.